Following are 21 T cell receptor beta chains from one sample sequenced in a study of cytomegalovirus exposure and HLA in healthy donors. PCR used 60 Vbeta primers and 13 Jbeta primers. Clones were sequenced by immunoSEQ multiplex PCR, and TCRdb holds only the in-frame ones, with some missing. The sample lists 85,000 to 95,000 clones, about 60% occurring once. Sequenced input: PBMCs. The origin of the receptors is a woman in her twenties or thirties in good health and CMV-seronegative.

The rearrangement joins TRBV4-1 to TRBJ2-2; D is perhaps TRBD2 (6 bases). Germline CDR1 MGHRA, CDR2 YSYEKL. The CDR3 length is 14 residues. The ends were cut back, 0 bases at V and 6 bases at J, with 8 bases in the middle. CDR3: CASSQDRRAGELFF. CDR3 in DNA: TGCGCCAGCAGCCAAGATCGGAGGGCCGGGGAGCTGTTTTTT.

This clone was seen more than once but under ten times. The rearrangement links TRBV6-5 to TRBJ2-3, with D unresolved. From germline, CDR1 is MNHEY and CDR2 SVGAGI. CDR3 length equals 14 residues. V lost 5 bases and J 6 bases, leaving 15 bases between the germline ends. CDR3 loop: CASSTVDLADTQYF. The CDR3 DNA follows: TGTGCCAGCAGTACAGTCGACCTTGCGGATACGCAGTATTTT.

The V gene is TRBV7-2, the J gene TRBJ2-1; no definite D call. V was trimmed by 1 base and J by 7 bases, leaving 11 bases between them. Germline V gives CDR1 SGHTA, CDR2 FQGNSA. This CDR3 contains 14 residues. CDR3 loop: CASSLDRSRNEQFF. In DNA, the CDR3 is TGTGCCAGCAGCTTAGACCGCTCTAGAAATGAGCAGTTCTTC. Combining the CDR3 with reference TRBV7-2 and TRBJ2-1 gives the whole variable domain GAGVSQSPSNKVTEKGKDVELRCDPISGHTALYWYRQSLGQGLEFLIYFQGNSAPDKSGLPSDRFSAERTGGSVSTLTIQRTQQEDSAVYLCASSLDRSRNEQFFGPGTRLTVL.

This clone was picked up a small number of times. CDR3 DNA sequence: TGTGCCATCAGTGATATCCCCCGGACTAGCGGGGGGGCCAACACCGGGGAGCTGTTTTTT. Its translation: CAISDIPRTSGGANTGELFF. V usage is TRBV10-3 and J usage is TRBJ2-2; 15 nucleotides align to TRBD2. This CDR3 region has 20 residues. The germline V gene encodes CDR1 ENHRY and CDR2 SYGVKD. The V gene end was trimmed by 3 bases and the J gene end by 2 bases; junction bases not matched to a gene: 10.

The chain has TRBV2 and TRBJ2-5; D gene uncertain. The CDR3 covers 13 residues. Germline V lookup: CDR1 SNHLY, CDR2 FYNNEI. Between the trimmed V and J ends, which lost 4 bases and 2 bases, there was a span of 8 bases. This CDR3 is CASSASRQETQYF. As DNA, the CDR3 is TGTGCCAGCAGTGCGTCTAGGCAAGAGACCCAGTACTTC.

The chain joins TRBV5-4 to TRBJ2-5; 7 bases align to TRBD1. Germline V gene lookup returns CDR1 SGHNT and CDR2 YYREEE (reference sequence). Trimming at V came to 1 base and at J to 4 bases, leaving 4 bases not matched to a gene. The CDR3 extends over 14 amino acids. The CDR3 loop is CASSLYRGPETQYF. The CDR3 DNA is TGTGCCAGCAGCTTGTACAGGGGCCCAGAGACCCAGTACTTC. Together with reference TRBV5-4 and TRBJ2-5, the CDR3 gives the full variable domain: ETGVTQSPTHLIKTRGQQVTLRCSSQSGHNTVSWYQQALGQGPQFIFQYYREEENGRGNFPPRFSGLQFPNYSSELNVNALELDDSALYLCASSLYRGPETQYFGPGTRLLVL.

The gene calls are TRBV21-1 and TRBJ1-1; whether TRBD1, the table's D call, matches the DNA was not checked. TRBV21-1 is termed a pseudogene. CDR3 length: 15 amino acids. The CDR3 protein is CASSKCARENTEAFF. The CDR3 DNA follows: TGTGCCAGCAGCAAATGCGCCAGGGAAAACACTGAAGCTTTCTTT.

The chain uses TRBV2 and TRBJ1-1; D not certain. Germline V gene sequence: CDR1 SNHLY, CDR2 FYNNEI. The CDR3 runs to 13 residues. V was pared by 4 bases and J by 4 bases, with 10 bases between. CDR3 sequence: CASSGGLGTEAFF. For the CDR3, the DNA is TGTGCCAGCAGTGGAGGCCTTGGCACTGAAGCTTTCTTT. Together with reference TRBV2 and TRBJ1-1, the CDR3 gives the full variable domain: EPEVTQTPSHQVTQMGQEVILRCVPISNHLYFYWYRQILGQKVEFLVSFYNNEISEKSEIFDDQFSVERPDGSNFTLKIRSTKLEDSAMYFCASSGGLGTEAFFGQGTRLTVV.

This CDR3 is CASSPRGGLGYGYTF. The DNA for the CDR3 is TGTGCCAGCAGCCCGAGGGGGGGGCTTGGGTATGGCTACACCTTC. The chain combines TRBV5-4 with TRBJ1-2, with a weak D call TRBD1 (6 bases). The CDR3 is 15 residues long. V lost 4 bases and J 5 bases, leaving 18 bases between the germline ends. Germline lookup yields CDR1 SGHNT and CDR2 YYREEE (reference sequence).

The V call is TRBV9, the J call TRBJ1-1; D unclear. Germline CDR1 reads SGDLS; CDR2 reads YYNGEE. V was pared by 0 bases and J by 1 base, with 10 bases between. This CDR3 contains 15 residues. CDR3 amino acids: CASSVDPRQNTEAFF. As DNA, the CDR3 is TGTGCCAGCAGCGTAGACCCCCGACAGAACACTGAAGCTTTCTTT.

V and J are TRBV2 and TRBJ2-4; TRBD1 agrees at 8 bases. The germline CDR1 and CDR2 sequences are SNHLY and FYNNEI. The CDR3 is made up of 15 amino acids. After removal of 4 bases from V and 7 bases from J, the junction contained 9 bases not matched to a gene. CDR3 sequence (DNA): TGTGCCAGCAGTGCCGCGGACAGGGATGGGAACATTCAGTACTTC. This translates into CASSAADRDGNIQYF. The full variable domain, rest sourced from reference TRBV2 and TRBJ2-4, is EPEVTQTPSHQVTQMGQEVILRCVPISNHLYFYWYRQILGQKVEFLVSFYNNEISEKSEIFDDQFSVERPDGSNFTLKIRSTKLEDSAMYFCASSAADRDGNIQYFGAGTRLSVL.

This clone was seen just once. The J gene is TRBJ2-3, the V gene TRBV7-8; 11 bases agree with TRBD2. Per the germline V gene, CDR1 is SGHVS and CDR2 is FQNEAQ. The CDR3 sequence is 21 residues long. V dropped 1 base and J dropped 0; count of bases not matched to a gene: 15. Here the CDR3 DNA reads TGTGCCAGCAGCTTAGGGCCCGCGGGTAGCGGGGGGGCATCGAGCACAGATACGCAGTATTTT. Translated, it gives CASSLGPAGSGGASSTDTQYF.

This clone was observed a few times. V usage is TRBV5-1 and J usage is TRBJ1-1; a possible D gene is TRBD1 (6 bases). The CDR3 has 15 residues. V lost 4 bases, J lost 6 bases, and 19 bases lay in between. Germline V gives CDR1 SGHRS, CDR2 YFSETQ. The CDR3 region is CASSRSQGLVSEAFF. CDR3 coding DNA: TGCGCCAGCAGCCGCTCGCAGGGGCTAGTGTCTGAAGCTTTCTTT. The entire variable domain, with the rest obtained from reference TRBV5-1 and TRBJ1-1, is as follows: KAGVTQTPRYLIKTRGQQVTLSCSPISGHRSVSWYQQTPGQGLQFLFEYFSETQRNKGNFPGRFSGRQFSNSRSEMNVSTLELGDSALYLCASSRSQGLVSEAFFGQGTRLTVV.

This sequence joins TRBV21-1 and TRBJ1-2; the DNA was not used to check the table's D call, TRBD1. TRBV21-1 is a listed pseudogene. CDR3 size: 16 residues. This CDR3 reads CASSNPPQAANYGYTF. Here the CDR3 DNA reads TGTGCCAGCAGCAACCCCCCCCAGGCCGCTAACTATGGCTACACCTTC.

For this clone: Other nucleotide sequences from this sample produce the same CDR3. V gene TRBV6-1 combines with J gene TRBJ2-7, with 11 bases lining up with TRBD1. CDR1 MNHNS and CDR2 SASEGT come from the germline V gene. V was clipped by 2 bases and J by 2 bases; unmatched bases: 2. The CDR3 consists of 15 residues. CDR3 loop: CASSEQDRGPYEQYF. The CDR3 DNA is TGTGCCAGCAGTGAACAGGACAGGGGGCCCTACGAGCAGTACTTC.

V gene TRBV30 combines with J gene TRBJ2-7; D is perhaps TRBD2 (7 bases). Germline assignment: CDR1 GTSNPN and CDR2 SVGIG (reference sequence). The ends were cut back, 4 bases at V and 2 bases at J, with 18 bases in the middle. The CDR3 extends over 15 amino acids. CDR3 amino acids: CAWTWGGRDAYEQYF. The CDR3 DNA is TGTGCCTGGACTTGGGGGGGCAGGGACGCCTACGAGCAGTACTTC.

The chain carries TRBV7-8 and TRBJ1-5; 7 bases fit TRBD1. There are 13 residues in the CDR3. V shed 2 bases and J 7 bases; nucleotides not matched to a gene: 2. Germline V gene lookup returns CDR1 SGHVS and CDR2 FQNEAQ. For the CDR3, the DNA is TGTGCCAGCAGCTTACCGGGACAGCAGCCCCAGCATTTT. Translated: CASSLPGQQPQHF.

The chain recombines TRBV19 with TRBJ2-1; 7 nucleotides align to TRBD1. CDR3 length equals 15 residues. Germline V gives CDR1 LNHDA, CDR2 SQIVND (reference sequence). V lost 3 bases to trimming and J lost 2 bases; unmatched junction nucleotides: 4. The CDR3 reads CASSMADRPYNEQFF. The CDR3 DNA follows: TGTGCCAGTAGTATGGCGGACAGGCCCTACAATGAGCAGTTCTTC. Full variable domain (missing parts from reference TRBV19 and TRBJ2-1): DGGITQSPKYLFRKEGQNVTLSCEQNLNHDAMYWYRQDPGQGLRLIYYSQIVNDFQKGDIAEGYSVSREKKESFPLTVTSAQKNPTAFYLCASSMADRPYNEQFFGPGTRLTVL.

This rearrangement joins TRBV5-1 to TRBJ2-1; 7 nucleotides align to TRBD2. The CDR3 is 15 residues long. V trimming: 0 bases; J trimming: 0 bases; junction bases outside the gene matches: 0. CDR1 is SGHRS, CDR2 YFSETQ, per germline. The CDR3 spells CASSLGGSSYNEQFF. CDR3 DNA sequence: TGCGCCAGCAGCTTGGGCGGGAGCTCCTACAATGAGCAGTTCTTC.

The chain carries TRBV28 and TRBJ1-4, with a weak D call TRBD1 (5 bases). The V gene lost 2 bases and the J gene lost 7 bases, with 26 bases spanning the gap. Germline V CDR1 and CDR2: MDHEN, SYDVKM. This CDR3 is built from 19 residues. In nucleotides, the CDR3 is TGTGCCAGCAGTTTAATTGACCCGTTGGGGGGATCGATCAGTGAAAAACTGTTTTTT. It yields the protein CASSLIDPLGGSISEKLFF.

The chain is built from TRBV28 and TRBJ2-7; 11 bases fit TRBD2. CDR3 length: 14 residues. CDR1 is MDHEN, CDR2 SYDVKM, per germline. J gave up 3 bases and V 5 bases, and 3 bases lay outside the gene matches. The CDR3: CASSIGLAGYEQYF. CDR3 DNA sequence: TGTGCCAGCAGTATCGGACTAGCGGGCTACGAGCAGTACTTC.